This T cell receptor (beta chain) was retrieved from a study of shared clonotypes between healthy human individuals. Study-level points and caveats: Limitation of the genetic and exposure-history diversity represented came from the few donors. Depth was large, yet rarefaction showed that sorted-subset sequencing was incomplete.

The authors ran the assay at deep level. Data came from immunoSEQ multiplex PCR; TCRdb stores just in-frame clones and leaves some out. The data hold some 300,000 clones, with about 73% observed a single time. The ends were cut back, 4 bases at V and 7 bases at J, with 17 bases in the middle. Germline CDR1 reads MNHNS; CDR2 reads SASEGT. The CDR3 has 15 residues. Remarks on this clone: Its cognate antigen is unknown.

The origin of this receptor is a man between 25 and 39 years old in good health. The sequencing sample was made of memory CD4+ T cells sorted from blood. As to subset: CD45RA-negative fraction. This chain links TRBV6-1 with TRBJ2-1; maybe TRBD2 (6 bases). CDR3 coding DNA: TGTGCCAGCAGTGCCCCCGCGGCGGGAACGAATGAGCAGTTCTTC. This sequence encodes CASSAPAAGTNEQFF.